These T cell receptor beta chains were read from a single sample in a study of neurological immune-mediated disorders. Via MiXCR, TCRdb re-called the 5' RACE reads, giving one row per CDR3 protein. This table holds roughly 39,000 distinct CDR3 sequences, 4.8% found once. Sequencing input: CD4+ T cells from blood. The receptors were sampled from a young man in good health. The CDR3 runs from the conserved cysteine through the conserved F or W.

V gene	J gene	CDR3 protein
TRBV12-3/TRBV12-4	TRBJ1-2	CASSHQGTYGYTF
TRBV9	TRBJ1-1	CASSVDRVVGDTEAFF
TRBV5-1	TRBJ2-7	CASSLMDLAGEQYF
TRBV20-1	TRBJ1-2	CSAGDRANYGYTF
TRBV6-5	TRBJ2-7	CASGRRNYEQYF
TRBV2	TRBJ2-7	CASGHYGYEQYF
TRBV24-1	TRBJ2-3	CATSVTHTDTQYF
TRBV4-2	TRBJ2-5	CASSREAGTSGPGAETQYF
TRBV3-1	TRBJ2-7	CASSQRGSNEQYF
TRBV14	TRBJ1-2	CASSQEGGRYGYTF
TRBV7-3	TRBJ2-1	CASSRTSGGANEQFF
TRBV28	TRBJ1-2	CASSQPYGYTF
TRBV5-1	TRBJ2-6	CASSLAGRSGAGANVLTF
TRBV29-1	TRBJ1-2	CSVSFQGLGYTF
TRBV6-2/TRBV6-3	TRBJ1-1	CASSYSAEAFF
TRBV12-3/TRBV12-4	TRBJ2-3	CASSLRQGDTDTQYF
TRBV20-1	TRBJ2-1	CSARVRGGYNEQFF
TRBV27	TRBJ1-4	CASREQGAREKLFF
TRBV20-1	TRBJ2-1	CSATREGSSYNEQFF
TRBV20-1	TRBJ2-3	CSARKDVTDTQYF
TRBV6-1	TRBJ1-4	CASSGTGESKKLFF
TRBV4-3	TRBJ2-6	CASSQWETGSSGANVLTF
TRBV18	TRBJ2-7	CASSPRLAGFYEQYF
TRBV7-3	TRBJ1-5	CASSLGLDQPQHF
TRBV7-2	TRBJ2-7	CASSLVGGFFSYEQYF
TRBV7-3	TRBJ1-1	CASSRGAGTEAFF
TRBV20-1	TRBJ1-5	CSADRDSNQPQHF
TRBV7-2	TRBJ2-6	CASSIQGSGANVLTF
TRBV20-1	TRBJ1-1	CSARRVGPPGSEAFF
TRBV6-1	TRBJ1-2	CASSESVRAGGYGYTF
TRBV7-2	TRBJ2-2	CASSGGQGAWTGELFF
TRBV5-1	TRBJ1-1	CASSRYSTGTEAFF
TRBV5-1	TRBJ2-5	CASSLVWGAQETQYF
TRBV20-1	TRBJ1-2	CSANREGYTF
TRBV12-3/TRBV12-4	TRBJ1-4	CASSLFLALGEKLFF
TRBV20-1	TRBJ1-1	CSRSRAGNTEAFF
TRBV12-3/TRBV12-4	TRBJ2-2	CASRRASGELFF
TRBV4-1	TRBJ2-3	CASSHASQDTQYF
TRBV18	TRBJ1-1	CASSLEQGSTEAFF
TRBV20-1	TRBJ1-5	CSAKRASNQPQHF
TRBV20-1	TRBJ1-3	CSANPDSTGNTIYF
TRBV4-2	TRBJ2-2	CASSQAQTGANTGELFF
TRBV27	TRBJ1-2	CASSPPGTGNYGYTF
TRBV2	TRBJ2-5	CASDYGGMETQYF
TRBV10-3	TRBJ1-1	CAISEVGGTEAFF
TRBV18	TRBJ1-6	CASCGQSNSPLHF
TRBV9	TRBJ2-5	CASSDGTGAVGTQYF
TRBV6-1	TRBJ1-1	CAIKEVGQTEAFF